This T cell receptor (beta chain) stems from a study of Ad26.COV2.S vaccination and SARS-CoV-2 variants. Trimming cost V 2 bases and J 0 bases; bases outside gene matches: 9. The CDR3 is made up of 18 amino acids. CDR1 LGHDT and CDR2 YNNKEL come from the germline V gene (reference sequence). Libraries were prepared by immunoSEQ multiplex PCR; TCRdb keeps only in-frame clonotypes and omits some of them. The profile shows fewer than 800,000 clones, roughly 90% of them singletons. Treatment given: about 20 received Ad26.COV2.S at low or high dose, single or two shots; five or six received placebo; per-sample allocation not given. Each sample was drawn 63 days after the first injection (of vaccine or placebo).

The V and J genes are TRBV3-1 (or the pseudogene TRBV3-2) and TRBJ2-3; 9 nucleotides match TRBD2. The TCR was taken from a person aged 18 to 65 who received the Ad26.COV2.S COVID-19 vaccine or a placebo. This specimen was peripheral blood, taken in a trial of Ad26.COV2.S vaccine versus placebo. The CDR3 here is CASSQNSPSGVSTDTQYF. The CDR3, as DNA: TGTGCCAGCAGCCAAAATAGTCCTAGCGGGGTGAGCACAGATACGCAGTATTTT.